The clone carrying this T cell receptor beta chain occurred many times. Its antigen is unidentified. This specimen belongs to a study of Graves' ophthalmopathy and Graves' hyperthyroidism. Across the study: Upon initial diagnosis and before any treatment, peripheral blood was collected.

Study findings and constraints: Discriminating ophthalmopathy from stable hyperthyroidism, a 13-signature model attained a sensitivity of 85% to 90% and a specificity of approximately 81%.

It was from under 13 ml of fresh peripheral blood that the PBMCs came. Amplification from RNA transcripts yielded the TCR beta CDR3 regions. First-round RT-PCR employed HTBI primers, with a second-round multiplex PCR after it. TCRdb fed the multiplex PCR reads into MiXCR, producing one record per CDR3 protein. This table holds 340,000 or so distinct CDR3 sequences, roughly a sixth found once. Trimming took 5 bases from V and 3 from J; bases not matched to a gene: 6. CDR1 SGHAT and CDR2 FQNNGV come from the germline V gene. The CDR3 has 15 amino acids. The TCR originated in an adult man with Graves' ophthalmopathy. The sequenced material came from peripheral blood. This chain connects TRBV11-2 to TRBJ1-2; 10 bases are shared with TRBD1. The CDR3 nucleotides are TGTGCCAGCAGCGACCCGACAGGGGGCGACTATGGCTACACCTTC. It specifies CASSDPTGGDYGYTF.